The clone carrying this T cell receptor beta chain came up a few times. Its target is not known. The entry originates in a study of T cell responses to AZD1222 COVID-19 vaccine. Turning to the study itself: Some second doses came at about 4 weeks and others at about 12 weeks; these were pooled.

Repertoires were generated with immunoSEQ multiplex PCR, while TCRdb's copy carries only in-frame clones and drops some. The data show fewer than 110,000 clones, roughly nine tenths seen once. Overall study results and limits: An increase in Spike-specific TCR breadth and depth was observed after two AZD1222 doses. It should be noted that donors were predominantly white British and more often female, and clonal diversity was possibly underestimated. There were repertoire samples only from the period after the peak T cell response.

The length of the CDR3 is 15 residues. The germline V gene encodes CDR1 MNHEY and CDR2 SVGAGI. The V and J ends lost 6 bases and 0 bases respectively, with 15 bases between them. Sequencing was performed on peripheral blood, taken on day 0 of AZD1222 vaccination. This clonotype was sampled from an adult in good health. The genes are TRBV6-5 and TRBJ2-7; possible D gene TRBD1, 6 bases. The CDR3 reads CASRTGPSASYEQYF. CDR3 nucleotide sequence: TGTGCCAGCAGGACAGGCCCCAGCGCCTCCTACGAGCAGTACTTC.